This T cell receptor beta chain was captured in a study of T cells after yellow fever vaccination. Conversion of TCR transcripts into cDNA relied on 5'RACE template switching, which added a universal primer site and UMIs. MiXCR, run by TCRdb on the 5' RACE reads, gives a single entry per CDR3 protein. The profile covers around 310,000 distinct CDR3 sequences, with roughly 4.3% appearing a single time and roughly 21% taken by the ten largest. In germline, CDR1 is LGHNA, CDR2 YNFKEQ. V lost 4 bases and J 2 bases, leaving 11 bases between the germline ends. The CDR3 runs to 15 residues. Overall study findings and caveats: Of the clonotypes, a small share occurred in both CD4 and CD8 compartments.

This clonotype came up many times. Its antigen remains unknown. The starting material was PBMCs, obtained 15 days after the yellow fever booster vaccination. The origin of this receptor is a young man who received the YFV17D yellow fever vaccine. V is TRBV4-2 and J is TRBJ2-2, with D possibly matching TRBD1 (6 bases). The CDR3 DNA reads TGTGCCAGCAGCCCGACAGGCTTTAACACCGGGGAGCTGTTTTTT. Translating gives CASSPTGFNTGELFF.